One sample yielded the 32 T cell receptor beta chains listed below, sequenced in a study of blood T cells in healthy people across ages. Alongside a J-beta primer mix, a sample-barcoded 5' primer served in a second PCR lasting about 7 to 12 cycles. TCRdb re-derived calls from the 5' RACE reads in MiXCR, one entry per CDR3 protein. Of 1.5 million to 2 million distinct CDR3 sequences in the sample, 40% to 55% were seen once. Sequenced material: blood. The receptors come from a woman aged 40-49 years in good health.

The V and J genes are TRBV11-2 and TRBJ2-6; 8 nucleotides align to TRBD1. Germline V gene sequence: CDR1 SGHAT, CDR2 FQNNGV. The CDR3 contains 18 residues. V lost 2 bases, J lost 1 base, and 7 bases stayed unmatched. The CDR3 here is CASSLWGRGLSGANVLTF. CDR3 DNA: TGTGCCAGCAGCTTATGGGGCAGGGGGCTATCTGGGGCCAACGTCCTGACTTTC.

This chain connects TRBV20-1 to TRBJ2-3; 8 bases fit TRBD2. Germline V gene lookup returns CDR1 DFQATT and CDR2 SNEGSKA (reference sequence). The CDR3 runs to 14 residues. With V trimmed by 6 bases and J by 7 bases, 12 bases remained unmatched. The CDR3 DNA sequence: TGCAGTGCCTCATGGGTCGGGGGGGCTTATACGCAGTATTTT. Amino acid sequence: CSASWVGGAYTQYF.

This sequence joins TRBV4-3 and TRBJ2-1, with 12 bases aligning to TRBD2. J lost 9 bases, V lost 2 bases, and 11 bases had no gene match. The CDR3 spans 17 residues. Germline CDR1 reads LGHNA; CDR2 reads YSLEER. This CDR3 is CASSQNPSGGEDSEQFF. The DNA for the CDR3 is TGCGCCAGCAGCCAAAATCCTAGCGGGGGGGAGGATAGTGAGCAGTTCTTC.

As regards this clonotype: The junction does not match germline at one end; this may be a read error. The rearrangement uses TRBV5-1 and TRBJ1-4; D uncertain. The CDR3 has 15 amino acids. Germline CDR1 and CDR2: SGHRS and YFSETQ. DNA for the CDR3: TGCGCCAGCAGCTTGAACTCTGGATCTGGTGAAAAGCTGTTTTTT. Protein: CASSLNSGSGEKLFF.

The CDR3 sequence: CASSQALANYGYTF. CDR3 DNA sequence: TGCGCCAGCAGCCAAGCATTGGCTAACTATGGCTACACCTTC. The gene calls are TRBV4-1 and TRBJ1-2; D unresolved. Trimming left V 1 base short and J 0 bases short, with 6 bases between. Per germline, CDR1 MGHRA and CDR2 YSYEKL. The CDR3 length is 14 residues.

This clonotype was found a few times. The chain combines TRBV20-1 with TRBJ2-7; 7 positions match TRBD1. The J segment lost 4 bases and the V segment lost 0 bases, leaving 18 bases of the junction unmatched. The germline V gene has CDR1 DFQATT and CDR2 SNEGSKA (reference sequence). This CDR3 is 18 amino acids long. The CDR3 here is CSARDIRESDRVLYEQYF. CDR3 bases: TGCAGTGCTAGAGATATCCGTGAGTCCGACAGGGTTCTGTACGAGCAGTACTTC.

This chain uses TRBV29-1 with TRBJ1-4; D remains ambiguous. The germline V and J ends were trimmed by 7 bases and 8 bases, with 11 bases remaining between them. Germline values: CDR1 SQVTM, CDR2 ANQGSEA. The CDR3 has 11 amino acids. This CDR3 reads CSGRTREKLFF. CDR3 in DNA: TGCAGCGGCAGAACCAGGGAAAAACTGTTTTTT.

The chain recombines TRBV5-1 with TRBJ2-7; D is unresolved. CDR1 is SGHRS and CDR2 is YFSETQ in the germline V gene. The length of the CDR3 is 15 residues. V lost 0 bases, J lost 3 bases, and 13 bases lay in between. The CDR3 spells CASSLGRSALYEQYF. The CDR3 DNA reads TGCGCCAGCAGCTTGGGGAGATCGGCGCTCTACGAGCAGTACTTC.

This clonotype appeared a few times. This chain joins TRBV14 and TRBJ2-7; 7 positions match TRBD2. V shed 6 bases and J 4 bases; nucleotides not matched to a gene: 12. Germline V CDR1 and CDR2: SGHDN, FVKESK. The CDR3 is made up of 15 amino acids. This CDR3 reads CASSYKTVGGYEQYF. The CDR3 DNA reads TGTGCCAGCAGTTACAAAACCGTCGGGGGGTACGAGCAGTACTTC.

With respect to this clonotype: A junction boundary mismatches the germline segment, possibly from a read error. The chain recombines TRBV7-2 with TRBJ2-5; TRBD1 matches at 8 bases. The end of the DNA is better explained by TRBJ2-7, so the J call may be wrong. The CDR3 extends over 13 amino acids. Looked up from germline, CDR1 is SGHTA and CDR2 is FQGNSA. The CDR3 nucleotides are TGTGCCGGCAGCGGTGGACAGGGATACGAGCAGTACTTC. Protein: CAGSGGQGYEQYF.

The chain employs TRBV2 and TRBJ2-1; TRBD2 matches at 7 bases. The length of the CDR3 is 15 residues. CDR1 is SNHLY, CDR2 FYNNEI, per germline. Unmatched junction bases numbered 14, after V lost 6 bases and J lost 9 bases. CDR3 DNA sequence: TGTGCCAGCAGGACGGGACTCGGGGGGATGGCTGAGCAGTTCTTC. Residues: CASRTGLGGMAEQFF.

The rearrangement uses TRBV7-2 and TRBJ2-1; TRBD2 is a possible D gene (7 bases). The germline gives CDR1 SGHTA, CDR2 FQGNSA. Deletions cut 6 bases from V and 8 bases from J, with 23 bases between. The CDR3 extends over 16 amino acids. The CDR3 sequence is CASRLRGGGAGDEQFF. The CDR3 coding sequence is TGTGCCAGCAGACTTAGAGGGGGGGGCGCGGGGGATGAGCAGTTCTTC.

The chain couples TRBV28 to TRBJ2-5; D gene ambiguous. The CDR3 is made up of 13 amino acids. Germline CDR1 and CDR2: MDHEN and SYDVKM. V was shortened by 8 bases and J by 0 bases, with 10 bases between the two germline ends. The CDR3 DNA reads TGTGCCAGCGCGAAGGGCAACCAAGAGACCCAGTACTTC. Its translation is CASAKGNQETQYF.

The V call is TRBV5-8, the J call TRBJ2-3; TRBD1 is a possible D gene (5 bases). Looked up from germline, CDR1 is SGHTS and CDR2 is YDEGEE. The CDR3 covers 17 residues. Between the trimmed V and J ends, which lost 4 bases and 6 bases, there was a span of 24 bases. The CDR3 DNA follows: TGTGCCAGCAGCCCCAACCCAGGGTTCCATATAAGGGATACGCAGTATTTT. Amino acids: CASSPNPGFHIRDTQYF.

V usage is TRBV4-2 and J usage is TRBJ1-1; D gene unclear. Germline V lookup: CDR1 LGHNA, CDR2 YNFKEQ. This CDR3 comprises 15 residues. Deletions cut 0 bases from V and 4 bases from J, with 12 bases between. The CDR3: CASSQDQLVGTEAFF. Here the CDR3 DNA reads TGTGCCAGCAGCCAAGATCAGCTGGTGGGCACTGAAGCTTTCTTT.

As to this clonotype: A junction end diverges from the germline sequence, so it may reflect a read error. The rearrangement links TRBV7-7 to TRBJ2-1; D gene uncertain. The J call may be faulty, since TRBJ2-7 better matches the DNA end. The CDR3 sequence is 16 residues long. Germline V gives CDR1 SSHAT, CDR2 FNYEAQ (reference sequence). The CDR3 protein is CASRPVGSGSYNEQYF. The CDR3 DNA follows: TGTGCTAGCAGACCAGTGGGTTCGGGCTCCTACAATGAGCAGTACTTC.

This chain links TRBV27 with TRBJ2-5, with TRBD1 identical over 7 bases. Germline CDR1 and CDR2: MNHEY and SMNVEV (reference sequence). V gave up 5 bases and J gave up 2 bases; unmatched junction bases: 8. The CDR3 totals 15 residues. The CDR3 is CASSQGTVQQETQYF. The CDR3 region has the DNA TGTGCCAGCAGTCAAGGGACAGTTCAACAAGAGACCCAGTACTTC.

The sample holds a few counts of this clonotype. The chain recombines TRBV20-1 with TRBJ1-4; D perhaps matches TRBD1 (5 bases). The germline V gene has CDR1 DFQATT and CDR2 SNEGSKA (reference sequence). V lost 1 base to trimming and J lost 0 bases, with 15 bases between them. This CDR3 has 17 amino acids. The CDR3 sequence: CSARGVDRRATNEKLFF. CDR3 bases: TGCAGTGCTAGAGGGGTAGACAGACGCGCAACTAATGAAAAACTGTTTTTT.

The chain employs TRBV10-3 and TRBJ2-1; perhaps TRBD1 as D (6 bases). V gave up 4 bases and J gave up 5 bases, with 9 bases separating them. This CDR3 comprises 13 residues. Germline assignment: CDR1 ENHRY and CDR2 SYGVKD. The CDR3 sequence is CAISGQVHNEQFF. In DNA form, the CDR3 reads TGTGCCATCAGTGGACAGGTCCACAATGAGCAGTTCTTC.

The CDR3 DNA sequence: TGTGCCAGCAGCTTAGGGAGGGTCAGGGTCGAGCAGTACTTC. Translating gives CASSLGRVRVEQYF. The chain is built from TRBV7-2 and TRBJ2-7; maybe TRBD2 (6 bases). Trimming left V 1 base short and J 6 bases short, with 13 bases between. Germline CDR1 SGHTA, CDR2 FQGNSA. The CDR3 spans 14 residues. The complete variable domain, with remaining parts taken from reference TRBV7-2 and TRBJ2-7, reads GAGVSQSPSNKVTEKGKDVELRCDPISGHTALYWYRQSLGQGLEFLIYFQGNSAPDKSGLPSDRFSAERTGGSVSTLTIQRTQQEDSAVYLCASSLGRVRVEQYFGPGTRLTVT.

This clonotype was seen a few times. The J gene is TRBJ2-3, the V gene TRBV7-9; 9 nucleotides line up with TRBD1. The germline V gene has CDR1 SEHNR and CDR2 FQNEAQ (reference sequence). The ends lost 4 bases at V and 6 bases at J; junction bases unmatched: 8. The CDR3 length is 15 residues. CDR3 residues: CASSYRDRVVDTQYF. CDR3 nucleotide sequence: TGTGCCAGCAGCTACCGGGACAGGGTGGTGGATACGCAGTATTTT.

The gene calls are TRBV20-1 and TRBJ2-1; TRBD2 agrees at 8 bases. The CDR3 loop spans 15 amino acids. J was trimmed by 6 bases and V by 5 bases; bases with no gene match: 12. Germline CDR1 reads DFQATT; CDR2 reads SNEGSKA (reference sequence). CDR3 DNA: TGCAGTGCTCCCCCGGGGGGGGGACCGGGCAATGAGCAGTTCTTC. This codes for CSAPPGGGPGNEQFF.

The rearrangement uses TRBV27 and TRBJ2-7; 9 bases agree with TRBD1. Germline trimming cut 6 bases from V and 3 bases from J; bases unmatched to any gene: 12. This CDR3 region has 16 residues. Germline-derived CDR1 and CDR2 are MNHEY and SMNVEV (reference sequence). Here the CDR3 DNA reads TGTGCCAGCAGACACCATAGGACAGGGGAAATCTACGAGCAGTACTTC. As protein: CASRHHRTGEIYEQYF.

About this clonotype itself: A read error may produce the germline difference seen at one junction end. The DNA of the CDR3 is TGTGCCGGCAGTGGTGGCAAAACCTACGAGCAGTACTTC. Translating it yields CAGSGGKTYEQYF. This rearrangement joins TRBV2 to TRBJ2-7; D gene uncertain. The V gene's germline CDR1 is SNHLY and CDR2 FYNNEI. The CDR3 is 13 residues long.

This clonotype occurred a few times. This chain connects TRBV12-3 or TRBV12-4 to TRBJ2-1, with a possible D match to TRBD2 (7 bases). The CDR3 sequence is 15 residues long. Deletions cut 5 bases from V and 7 bases from J, with 18 bases between. CDR3 bases: TGTGCCAGCAGTCCTCGACGGGGGGCCTGGAATGAGCAGTTCTTC. Translating it yields CASSPRRGAWNEQFF.

This rearrangement joins TRBV6-1 to TRBJ2-2; 9 positions agree with TRBD1. Germline-derived CDR1 and CDR2 are MNHNS and SASEGT. The V gene end was trimmed by 5 bases and the J gene end by 5 bases; junction bases not matched to a gene: 6. The CDR3 has 15 amino acids. CDR3 DNA: TGTGCCAGCAGTCCGTGGACAGGGGAGACCGGGGAGCTGTTTTTT. As protein: CASSPWTGETGELFF.

The chain uses TRBV7-2 and TRBJ1-6; D gene unclear. Trimming stripped 5 bases from V and 7 bases from J, with 12 bases between. This CDR3 contains 14 residues. Germline V gene lookup returns CDR1 SGHTA and CDR2 FQGNSA. The CDR3 region has the DNA TGTGCCAGCAGCCCCCAGAGGGCCAATTCACCCCTCCACTTT. Translated: CASSPQRANSPLHF. The complete variable domain, with remaining parts taken from reference TRBV7-2 and TRBJ1-6, reads GAGVSQSPSNKVTEKGKDVELRCDPISGHTALYWYRQSLGQGLEFLIYFQGNSAPDKSGLPSDRFSAERTGGSVSTLTIQRTQQEDSAVYLCASSPQRANSPLHFGNGTRLTVT.

The J gene is TRBJ1-4, the V gene TRBV7-9; D call uncertain. Germline V lookup: CDR1 SEHNR, CDR2 FQNEAQ (reference sequence). The CDR3 is 18 amino acids. Deletions cut 1 base from V and 7 bases from J, with 22 bases between. The CDR3 here is CASSLGPAPPSRTEKLFF. For the CDR3, the DNA is TGTGCCAGCAGCTTAGGGCCGGCACCCCCCTCAAGGACTGAAAAACTGTTTTTT.

Comments on this clonotype: An end of the junction does not agree with germline; a read error may underlie this. The CDR3 is CACSKDQGRRQETQYF. CDR3 DNA: TGTGCCTGCAGTAAGGATCAGGGACGGAGGCAAGAGACCCAGTACTTC. This chain links TRBV27 with TRBJ2-5; D assignment may be TRBD1 or TRBD2 (5 bases each). The CDR3 is 16 residues long. The germline gives CDR1 MNHEY, CDR2 SMNVEV (reference sequence).

This clonotype was counted between two and nine times. This chain links TRBV10-3 with TRBJ1-2; 7 bases are a match to TRBD1. Germline assignment: CDR1 ENHRY and CDR2 SYGVKD. Trimming took 10 bases from V and 9 from J; bases not matched to a gene: 17. This CDR3 region has 14 residues. CDR3 coding DNA: TGTGCCACCTGGGGACAGTACGAGGTTGAAAGCTACACCTTC. Its protein product is CATWGQYEVESYTF.

In this sample, this clonotype turned up a few times. The chain joins TRBV20-1 to TRBJ2-7, with D hard to call. CDR1 DFQATT and CDR2 SNEGSKA come from the germline V gene (reference sequence). This CDR3 spans 15 amino acids. Deletions cut 4 bases from V and 0 bases from J, with 16 bases between. The CDR3 DNA reads TGCAGTGCTAATGGGTGGCGTTTGGGCTCCTACGAGCAGTACTTC. Translated, it gives CSANGWRLGSYEQYF.

This chain joins TRBV28 and TRBJ2-7; 8 bases map to TRBD2. This CDR3 comprises 17 residues. With V trimmed by 6 bases and J by 1 base, 14 bases remained unmatched. Germline V gene sequence: CDR1 MDHEN, CDR2 SYDVKM. CDR3 loop: CASRGTRKRGPSYEQYF. CDR3 sequence (DNA): TGTGCCAGCAGGGGGACAAGAAAGCGGGGGCCGTCCTACGAGCAGTACTTC.